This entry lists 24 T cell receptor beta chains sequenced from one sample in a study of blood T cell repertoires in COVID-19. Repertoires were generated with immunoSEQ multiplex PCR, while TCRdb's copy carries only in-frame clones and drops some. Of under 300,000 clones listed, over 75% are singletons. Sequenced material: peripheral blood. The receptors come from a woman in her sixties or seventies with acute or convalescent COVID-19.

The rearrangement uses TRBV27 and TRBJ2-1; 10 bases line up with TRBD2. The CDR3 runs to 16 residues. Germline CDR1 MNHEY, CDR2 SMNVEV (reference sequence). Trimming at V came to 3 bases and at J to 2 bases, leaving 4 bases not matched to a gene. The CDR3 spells CASSFSSGGAYNEQFF. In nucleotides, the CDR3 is TGTGCCAGCAGTTTCTCCAGCGGGGGGGCCTACAATGAGCAGTTCTTC.

The CDR3 is CASSIRGTQYF. DNA of the CDR3: TGTGCCAGTAGTATACGAGGGACCCAGTACTTC. The chain links TRBV19 to TRBJ2-5; D not certain. The CDR3 has 11 amino acids. V lost 2 bases, J lost 7 bases, and 5 bases lay in between. CDR1 LNHDA and CDR2 SQIVND come from the germline V gene (reference sequence).

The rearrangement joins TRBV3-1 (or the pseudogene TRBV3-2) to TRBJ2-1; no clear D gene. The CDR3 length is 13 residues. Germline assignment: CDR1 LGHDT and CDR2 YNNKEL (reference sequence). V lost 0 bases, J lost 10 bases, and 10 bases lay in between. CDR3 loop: CASSQDLAREQFF. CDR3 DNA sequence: TGTGCCAGCAGCCAAGACCTTGCCCGGGAGCAGTTCTTC.

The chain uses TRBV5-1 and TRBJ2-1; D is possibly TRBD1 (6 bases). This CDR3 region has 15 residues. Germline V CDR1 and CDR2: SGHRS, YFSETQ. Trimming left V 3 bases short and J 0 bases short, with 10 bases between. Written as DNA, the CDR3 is TGCGCCAGCAGCTCGGACAGAGGCTCCTACAATGAGCAGTTCTTC. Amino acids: CASSSDRGSYNEQFF.

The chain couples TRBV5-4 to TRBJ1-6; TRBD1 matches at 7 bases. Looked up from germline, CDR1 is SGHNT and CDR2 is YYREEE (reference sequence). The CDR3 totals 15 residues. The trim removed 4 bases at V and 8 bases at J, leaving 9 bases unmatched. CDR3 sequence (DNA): TGTGCCAGCAGCCACCGACAGGGTGGAGATTCACCCCTCCACTTT. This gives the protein CASSHRQGGDSPLHF.

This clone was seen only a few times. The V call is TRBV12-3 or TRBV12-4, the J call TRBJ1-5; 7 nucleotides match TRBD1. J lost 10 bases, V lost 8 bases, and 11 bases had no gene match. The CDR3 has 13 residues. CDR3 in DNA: TGTGCCAGCGGATTCGGACAGGATGGTCCCCAGCATTTT. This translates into CASGFGQDGPQHF.

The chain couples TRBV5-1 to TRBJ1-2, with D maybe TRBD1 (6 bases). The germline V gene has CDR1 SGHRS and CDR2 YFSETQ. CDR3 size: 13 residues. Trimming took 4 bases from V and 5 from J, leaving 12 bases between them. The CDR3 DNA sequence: TGCGCCAGCAGCCCCGGGACACCATATGGCTACACCTTC. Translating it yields CASSPGTPYGYTF. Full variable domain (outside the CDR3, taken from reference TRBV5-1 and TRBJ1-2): KAGVTQTPRYLIKTRGQQVTLSCSPISGHRSVSWYQQTPGQGLQFLFEYFSETQRNKGNFPGRFSGRQFSNSRSEMNVSTLELGDSALYLCASSPGTPYGYTFGSGTRLTVV.

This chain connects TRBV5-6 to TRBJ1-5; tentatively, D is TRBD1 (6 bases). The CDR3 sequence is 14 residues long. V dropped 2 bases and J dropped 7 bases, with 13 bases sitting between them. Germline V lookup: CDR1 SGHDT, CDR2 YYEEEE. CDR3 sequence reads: CASSLQGANQPQHF. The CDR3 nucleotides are TGTGCCAGCAGCTTACAGGGAGCAAACCAGCCCCAGCATTTT.

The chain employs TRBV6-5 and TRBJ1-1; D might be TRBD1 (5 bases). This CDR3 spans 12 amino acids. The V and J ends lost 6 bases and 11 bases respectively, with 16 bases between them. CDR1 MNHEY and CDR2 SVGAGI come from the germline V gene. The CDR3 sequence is CASSNGGDGAFF. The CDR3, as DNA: TGTGCCAGCAGCAACGGGGGGGACGGGGCTTTCTTT.

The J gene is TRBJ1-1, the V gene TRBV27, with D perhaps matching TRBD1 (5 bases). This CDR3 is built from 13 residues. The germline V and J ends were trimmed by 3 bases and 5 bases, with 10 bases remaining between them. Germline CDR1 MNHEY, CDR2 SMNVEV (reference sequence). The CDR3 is CASSFLQGTEAFF. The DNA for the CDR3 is TGTGCCAGCAGTTTTTTGCAGGGTACTGAAGCTTTCTTT.

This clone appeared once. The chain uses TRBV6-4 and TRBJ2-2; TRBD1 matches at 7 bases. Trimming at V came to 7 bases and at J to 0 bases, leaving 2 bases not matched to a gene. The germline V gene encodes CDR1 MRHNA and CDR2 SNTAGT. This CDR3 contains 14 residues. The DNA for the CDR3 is TGTGCCAGCAAAGGGACAGCGAACACCGGGGAGCTGTTTTTT. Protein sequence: CASKGTANTGELFF.

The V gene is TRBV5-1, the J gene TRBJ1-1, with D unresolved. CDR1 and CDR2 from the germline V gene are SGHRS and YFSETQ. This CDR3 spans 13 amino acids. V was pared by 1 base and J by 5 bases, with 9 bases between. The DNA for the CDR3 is TGCGCCAGCAGCTTGTATGTCGGGACTGAAGCTTTCTTT. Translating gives CASSLYVGTEAFF.

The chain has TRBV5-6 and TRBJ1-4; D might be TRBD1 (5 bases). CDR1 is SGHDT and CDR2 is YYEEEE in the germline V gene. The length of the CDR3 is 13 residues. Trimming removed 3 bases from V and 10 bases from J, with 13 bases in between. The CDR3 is CASSSLPGGKLFF. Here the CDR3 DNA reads TGTGCCAGCAGCTCCCTACCCGGGGGAAAACTGTTTTTT.

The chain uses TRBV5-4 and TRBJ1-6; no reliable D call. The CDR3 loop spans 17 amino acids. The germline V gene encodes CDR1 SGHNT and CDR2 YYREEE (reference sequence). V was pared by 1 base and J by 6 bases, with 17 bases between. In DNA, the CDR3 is TGTGCCAGCAGCTTGAATTCCGGTTCCGATGGTAATTCACCCCTCCACTTT. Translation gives CASSLNSGSDGNSPLHF.

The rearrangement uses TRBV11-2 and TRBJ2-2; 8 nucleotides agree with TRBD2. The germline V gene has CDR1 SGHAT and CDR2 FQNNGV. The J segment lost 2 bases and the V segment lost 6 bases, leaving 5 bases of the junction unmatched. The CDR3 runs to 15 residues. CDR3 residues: CASRVGTRNTGELFF. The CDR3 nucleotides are TGTGCCAGCAGGGTCGGGACTAGAAACACCGGGGAGCTGTTTTTT.

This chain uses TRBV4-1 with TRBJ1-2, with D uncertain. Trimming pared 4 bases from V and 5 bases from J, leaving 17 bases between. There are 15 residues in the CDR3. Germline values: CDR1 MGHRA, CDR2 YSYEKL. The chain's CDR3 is CASSLIGEGEYGYTF. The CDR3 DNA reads TGCGCCAGCAGCCTGATCGGGGAGGGCGAATATGGCTACACCTTC.

The CDR3 DNA reads as TGTGCCAGCTCAGACAATGGAGGTGGGGCCAACGTCCTGACTTTC. As protein: CASSDNGGGANVLTF. The J gene is TRBJ2-6, the V gene TRBV18, with D possibly matching TRBD2 (5 bases). The CDR3 has 15 residues. The germline CDR1 and CDR2 sequences are KGHSH and LQKENI. The ends were cut back, 5 bases at V and 3 bases at J, with 11 bases in the middle.

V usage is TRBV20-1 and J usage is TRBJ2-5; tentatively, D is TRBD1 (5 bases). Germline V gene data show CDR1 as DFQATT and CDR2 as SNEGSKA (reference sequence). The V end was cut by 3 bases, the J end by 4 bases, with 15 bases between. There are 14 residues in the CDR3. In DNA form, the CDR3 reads TGCAGTGCTAGTGACGTCAGGGAAAGAGAGACCCAGTACTTC. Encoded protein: CSASDVRERETQYF.

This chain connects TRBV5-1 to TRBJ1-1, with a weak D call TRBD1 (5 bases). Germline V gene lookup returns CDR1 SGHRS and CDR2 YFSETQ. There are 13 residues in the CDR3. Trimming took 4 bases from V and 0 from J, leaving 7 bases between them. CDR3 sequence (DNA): TGCGCCAGCAGCGAGACAGTGAACACTGAAGCTTTCTTT. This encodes CASSETVNTEAFF.

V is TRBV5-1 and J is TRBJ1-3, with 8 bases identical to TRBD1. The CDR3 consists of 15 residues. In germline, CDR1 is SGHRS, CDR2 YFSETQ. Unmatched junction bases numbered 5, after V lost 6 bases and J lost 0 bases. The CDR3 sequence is CASTTGDLSGNTIYF. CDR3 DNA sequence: TGCGCCAGCACGACAGGGGATCTCTCTGGAAACACCATATATTTT. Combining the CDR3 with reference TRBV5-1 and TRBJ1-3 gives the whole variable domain KAGVTQTPRYLIKTRGQQVTLSCSPISGHRSVSWYQQTPGQGLQFLFEYFSETQRNKGNFPGRFSGRQFSNSRSEMNVSTLELGDSALYLCASTTGDLSGNTIYFGEGSWLTVV.

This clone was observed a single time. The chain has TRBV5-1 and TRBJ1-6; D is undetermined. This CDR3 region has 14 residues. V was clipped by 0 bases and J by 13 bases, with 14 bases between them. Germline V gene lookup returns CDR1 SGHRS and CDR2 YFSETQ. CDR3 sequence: CASSLGTSTRPLHF. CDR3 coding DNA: TGCGCCAGCAGCTTGGGGACTTCTACCCGTCCCCTCCACTTT.

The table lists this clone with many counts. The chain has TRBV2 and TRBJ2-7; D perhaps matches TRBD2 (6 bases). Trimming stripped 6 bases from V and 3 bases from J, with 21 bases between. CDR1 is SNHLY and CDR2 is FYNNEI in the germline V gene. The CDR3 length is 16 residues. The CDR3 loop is CASRGLSGSRSYEQYF. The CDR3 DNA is TGTGCCAGCAGGGGGCTGAGCGGGTCTCGGAGCTACGAGCAGTACTTC. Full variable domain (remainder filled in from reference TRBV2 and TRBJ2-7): EPEVTQTPSHQVTQMGQEVILRCVPISNHLYFYWYRQILGQKVEFLVSFYNNEISEKSEIFDDQFSVERPDGSNFTLKIRSTKLEDSAMYFCASRGLSGSRSYEQYFGPGTRLTVT.

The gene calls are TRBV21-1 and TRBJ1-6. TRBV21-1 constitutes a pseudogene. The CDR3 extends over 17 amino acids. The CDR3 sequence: CASSKEEGFGRDSPLHF. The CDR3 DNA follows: TGTGCCAGCAGCAAAGAGGAGGGTTTCGGACGAGATTCACCCCTCCACTTT.

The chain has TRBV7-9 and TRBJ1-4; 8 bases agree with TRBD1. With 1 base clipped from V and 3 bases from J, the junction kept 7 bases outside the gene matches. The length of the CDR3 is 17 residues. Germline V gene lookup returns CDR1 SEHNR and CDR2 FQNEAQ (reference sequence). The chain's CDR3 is CASSLGPVQGANEKLFF. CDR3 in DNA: TGTGCCAGCAGCTTAGGCCCCGTACAGGGGGCTAATGAAAAACTGTTTTTT. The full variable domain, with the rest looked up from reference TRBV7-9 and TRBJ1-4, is DTGVSQNPRHKITKRGQNVTFRCDPISEHNRLYWYRQTLGQGPEFLTYFQNEAQLEKSRLLSDRFSAERPKGSFSTLEIQRTEQGDSAMYLCASSLGPVQGANEKLFFGSGTQLSVL.